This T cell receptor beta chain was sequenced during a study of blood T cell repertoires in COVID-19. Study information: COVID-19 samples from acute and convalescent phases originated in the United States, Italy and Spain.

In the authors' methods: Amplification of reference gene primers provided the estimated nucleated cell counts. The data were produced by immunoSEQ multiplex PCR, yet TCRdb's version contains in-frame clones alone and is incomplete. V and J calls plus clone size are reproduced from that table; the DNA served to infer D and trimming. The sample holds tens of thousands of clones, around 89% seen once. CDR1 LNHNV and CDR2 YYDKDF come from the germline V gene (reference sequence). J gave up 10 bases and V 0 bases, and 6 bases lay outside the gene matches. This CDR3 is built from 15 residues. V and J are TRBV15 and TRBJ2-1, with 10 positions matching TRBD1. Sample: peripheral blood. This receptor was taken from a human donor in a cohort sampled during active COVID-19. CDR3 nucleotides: TGTGCCACCAGCAGAGATTGGGACAGGGGATTGGAGCAGTTCTTC. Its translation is CATSRDWDRGLEQFF.